The next 27 T cell receptor beta chains were all read from a single sample in a study of cytomegalovirus exposure and HLA in healthy donors. The PCR contained 60 Vbeta and 13 Jbeta primers. Profiled with immunoSEQ multiplex PCR; TCRdb holds only in-frame clones, not every one. The table lists 120,000 to 150,000 clones, more than 75% of them singletons, with approximately 5.1% in the top ten. The specimen was PBMCs. These receptors were collected from a male donor in good health and CMV-seronegative.

The chain links TRBV7-9 to TRBJ2-1, with 7 positions matching TRBD2. V lost 6 bases, J lost 9 bases, and 8 bases stayed unmatched. The CDR3 consists of 13 residues. Germline CDR1 reads SEHNR; CDR2 reads FQNEAQ (reference sequence). The CDR3 region has the DNA TGTGCCAGCAGGGCGACTAGCTCAAGTGAGCAGTTCTTC. Translation gives CASRATSSSEQFF.

There are a few counts of this clone. The J gene is TRBJ2-1, the V gene TRBV29-1; D unresolved. The CDR3 totals 11 residues. Germline V lookup: CDR1 SQVTM, CDR2 ANQGSEA. V gave up 6 bases and J gave up 8 bases, with 11 bases separating them. CDR3 residues: CSVVEAYEQFF. The DNA for the CDR3 is TGCAGCGTGGTTGAGGCGTATGAGCAGTTCTTC.

CDR3 in DNA: TGTGCCAGTAGTATAGGAAGGGGGACAGGAAACACCGGGGAGCTGTTTTTT. As protein: CASSIGRGTGNTGELFF. The genes are TRBV19 and TRBJ2-2; 8 nucleotides line up with TRBD1. The CDR3 is 17 residues long. Germline lookup yields CDR1 LNHDA and CDR2 SQIVND (reference sequence). V trimming: 1 base; J trimming: 2 bases; junction bases outside the gene matches: 6.

J is TRBJ1-6 and V is TRBV16, with D unclear. V lost 5 bases to trimming and J lost 14 bases, with 13 bases between them. This CDR3 comprises 12 residues. Germline CDR1 is KGHSY and CDR2 is FQNENV. The CDR3 nucleotides are TGTGCCAGCAGCGCCCCGAGCGATACCCTCCACTTT. Amino acid sequence: CASSAPSDTLHF.

In the case of this clone: Other DNA sequences in this sample translate to the same CDR3. The chain is built from TRBV28 and TRBJ2-7; 10 nucleotides align to TRBD1. Per germline, CDR1 MDHEN and CDR2 SYDVKM. The CDR3 is 15 amino acids. V was clipped by 6 bases and J by 4 bases; unmatched bases: 9. The CDR3 DNA is TGTGCCAGCAGCTCCGGGACAGGGGACCCTTACGAGCAGTACTTC. Amino acid sequence: CASSSGTGDPYEQYF.

This rearrangement joins TRBV10-3 to TRBJ1-1; D gene unclear. V was cut by 2 bases and J by 1 base, with 5 bases left in between. The CDR3 is 13 amino acids. Germline CDR1 ENHRY, CDR2 SYGVKD. CDR3 sequence reads: CAISEGANTEAFF. In DNA form, the CDR3 reads TGTGCCATCAGTGAGGGAGCGAACACTGAAGCTTTCTTT.

The V call is TRBV7-9, the J call TRBJ2-5; maybe TRBD1 (6 bases). The germline V and J ends were trimmed by 5 bases and 3 bases, with 13 bases remaining between them. The CDR3 spans 14 residues. The germline gives CDR1 SEHNR, CDR2 FQNEAQ (reference sequence). The CDR3 is CASSREGGKETQYF. As DNA, the CDR3 is TGTGCCAGCAGCCGTGAAGGGGGTAAAGAGACCCAGTACTTC.

The chain joins TRBV6-1 to TRBJ1-2; D ambiguous. The CDR3 runs 15 residues. V was cut by 5 bases and J by 4 bases, with 17 bases left in between. Germline values: CDR1 MNHNS, CDR2 SASEGT. The CDR3: CASSSPGESPYGYTF. The CDR3 DNA sequence: TGTGCCAGCAGTTCACCGGGAGAGTCCCCCTATGGCTACACCTTC.

The chain couples TRBV7-2 to TRBJ1-6; D gene uncertain. The CDR3 runs to 13 residues. Germline values: CDR1 SGHTA, CDR2 FQGNSA. V dropped 5 bases and J dropped 10 bases, with 12 bases sitting between them. The CDR3: CASSPRYDSPLHF. In DNA, the CDR3 is TGTGCCAGCAGCCCTAGGTACGACTCACCCCTCCACTTT.

The chain joins TRBV30 to TRBJ1-2; D gene unclear. Looked up from germline, CDR1 is GTSNPN and CDR2 is SVGIG (reference sequence). The CDR3 has 14 amino acids. The germline V and J ends were trimmed by 2 bases and 0 bases, with 10 bases remaining between them. The CDR3 DNA sequence: TGTGCCTGGAGTCCCTTTGGCTCTAACTATGGCTACACCTTC. Translating gives CAWSPFGSNYGYTF.

This rearrangement joins TRBV19 to TRBJ2-7; D might be TRBD2 (5 bases). Per the germline V gene, CDR1 is LNHDA and CDR2 is SQIVND (reference sequence). The V end lost 2 bases, the J end lost 3 bases, and 8 bases lay between the germline ends. The CDR3 contains 13 residues. CDR3 in amino acids: CASSISEGYEQYF. Here the CDR3 DNA reads TGTGCCAGTAGTATATCTGAGGGCTACGAGCAGTACTTC.

The chain recombines TRBV7-8 with TRBJ2-3; 12 nucleotides align to TRBD2. This CDR3 comprises 16 residues. Germline assignment: CDR1 SGHVS and CDR2 FQNEAQ. The trim removed 5 bases at V and 2 bases at J, leaving 5 bases unmatched. The DNA for the CDR3 is TGTGCCAGCAGCCATACTAGCGGGGGGTACACAGATACGCAGTATTTT. Translation: CASSHTSGGYTDTQYF. The entire variable domain, with the rest obtained from reference TRBV7-8 and TRBJ2-3, is as follows: GAGVSQSPRYKVAKRGQDVALRCDPISGHVSLFWYQQALGQGPEFLTYFQNEAQLDKSGLPSDRFFAERPEGSVSTLKIQRTQQEDSAVYLCASSHTSGGYTDTQYFGPGTRLTVL.

The chain carries TRBV7-6 and TRBJ2-3; 11 positions match TRBD1. The V gene end was trimmed by 0 bases and the J gene end by 3 bases; junction bases not matched to a gene: 2. The germline CDR1 and CDR2 sequences are SGHVS and FNYEAQ. The CDR3 loop spans 16 amino acids. The CDR3 nucleotides are TGTGCCAGCAGCTTAGCCGGGACAGGGGGTACAGATACGCAGTATTTT. This gives the protein CASSLAGTGGTDTQYF.

This clone was counted once. The genes are TRBV23-1 and TRBJ1-5, with 7 nucleotides matching TRBD1. TRBV23-1 is an open reading frame whose function is uncertain. Trimming cost V 8 bases and J 0 bases; bases outside gene matches: 7. The CDR3 covers 15 residues. The CDR3 nucleotides read TGCGCCAGCCCCGGGACAGCGGTTAGCAATCAGCCCCAGCATTTT. This gives the protein CASPGTAVSNQPQHF.

This clone was detected once. V gene TRBV7-9 combines with J gene TRBJ2-5, with D maybe TRBD2 (6 bases). Germline V gene sequence: CDR1 SEHNR, CDR2 FQNEAQ (reference sequence). The V end lost 3 bases, the J end lost 2 bases, and 10 bases lay between the germline ends. The CDR3 has 14 amino acids. CDR3 in amino acids: CASSFWTIQETQYF. The CDR3, as DNA: TGTGCCAGCAGCTTCTGGACTATACAAGAGACCCAGTACTTC.

CDR3 coding DNA: TGCAGCTTCACGGTCGGGTCGGAGACCCAGTACTTC. This translates into CSFTVGSETQYF. The gene calls are TRBV29-1 and TRBJ2-5; D is unclear. Germline V CDR1 and CDR2: SQVTM, ANQGSEA. V lost 8 bases to trimming and J lost 5 bases, with 15 bases between them. CDR3 length: 12 amino acids. Drawing the rest from reference TRBV29-1 and TRBJ2-5, the complete variable domain is SAVISQKPSRDICQRGTSLTIQCQVDSQVTMMFWYRQQPGQSLTLIATANQGSEATYESGFVIDKFPISRPNLTFSTLTVSNMSPEDSSIYLCSFTVGSETQYFGPGTRLLVL.

This chain joins TRBV6-1 and TRBJ2-1, with 10 bases fitting TRBD1. Germline-derived CDR1 and CDR2 are MNHNS and SASEGT. J lost 7 bases, V lost 3 bases, and 9 bases had no gene match. This CDR3 comprises 16 residues. The CDR3 nucleotides are TGTGCCAGCAGTGATTCTCGACAGGGGGCCTGGAATGAGCAGTTCTTC. Protein: CASSDSRQGAWNEQFF.

The chain is built from TRBV5-1 and TRBJ2-3; D might be TRBD1 (5 bases). Germline V gene data show CDR1 as SGHRS and CDR2 as YFSETQ. With 0 bases removed from V and 6 bases from J, the gap between germline ends came to 11 bases. CDR3 length: 14 residues. CDR3 amino acids: CASSLDRFPDTQYF. The CDR3 region has the DNA TGCGCCAGCAGCTTGGACAGGTTCCCCGATACGCAGTATTTT.

This clone was observed a handful of times. For the CDR3, the DNA is TGTGCCAGCAGCCCGAACCGGGGGGCCGACTCTGGAAACACCATATATTTT. Amino acid sequence: CASSPNRGADSGNTIYF. The chain joins TRBV9 to TRBJ1-3; TRBD1 might be the D (6 bases). This CDR3 is 17 amino acids long. V lost 4 bases, J lost 0 bases, and 17 bases lay in between. Germline V gene data show CDR1 as SGDLS and CDR2 as YYNGEE.

V is TRBV18 and J is TRBJ1-4; D call uncertain. Per germline, CDR1 KGHSH and CDR2 LQKENI. V shed 8 bases and J shed 5 bases, with 12 bases lying between them. This CDR3 comprises 13 residues. In DNA form, the CDR3 reads TGTGCCAGCCAGTTTGCTAGAAATGAAAAACTGTTTTTT. Residues: CASQFARNEKLFF.

This clone was seen just once. This CDR3 reads CASSSSRDRGWDTQYF. The CDR3 region has the DNA TGTGCCAGCAGCTCCAGCCGGGACAGGGGATGGGATACGCAGTATTTT. This chain links TRBV7-2 with TRBJ2-3; TRBD1 matches 10 bases. The CDR3 loop spans 16 amino acids. The V gene's germline CDR1 is SGHTA and CDR2 FQGNSA. The junction had 10 bases not matched to a gene; V was cut back by 4 bases and J by 6 bases.

The gene calls are TRBV29-1 and TRBJ1-1, with a possible D match to TRBD1 (5 bases). Between the trimmed V and J ends, which lost 2 bases and 1 base, there was a span of 8 bases. This CDR3 spans 13 amino acids. The germline CDR1 and CDR2 sequences are SQVTM and ANQGSEA. The CDR3 DNA sequence: TGCAGCGTTGAAAATAGGGGGAACACTGAAGCTTTCTTT. Amino acids: CSVENRGNTEAFF.

This clone was found once. The chain carries TRBV7-9 and TRBJ2-7; weak D call: TRBD2 (5 bases). Germline CDR1 is SEHNR and CDR2 is FQNEAQ (reference sequence). Trimming pared 5 bases from V and 6 bases from J, leaving 8 bases between. The CDR3 totals 11 residues. CDR3 region: CASSAEGEQYF. As DNA, the CDR3 is TGTGCCAGCAGCGCCGAGGGCGAGCAGTACTTC.

V is TRBV6-5 and J is TRBJ1-1; 8 bases agree with TRBD1. The CDR3 contains 15 residues. V trimming: 3 bases; J trimming: 4 bases; junction bases outside the gene matches: 7. Looked up from germline, CDR1 is MNHEY and CDR2 is SVGAGI. CDR3 region: CASSYGDRTITEAFF. CDR3 nucleotides: TGTGCCAGCAGTTATGGGGACAGGACTATCACTGAAGCTTTCTTT.

V is TRBV9 and J is TRBJ1-2; D possibly corresponds to TRBD1 (5 bases). Trimming cost V 3 bases and J 0 bases, with 6 bases left between them. CDR1 is SGDLS and CDR2 is YYNGEE in the germline V gene. This CDR3 has 13 amino acids. CDR3 amino acids: CASSETANYGYTF. In DNA form, the CDR3 reads TGTGCCAGCAGCGAGACAGCTAACTATGGCTACACCTTC.

The chain employs TRBV27 and TRBJ1-1; no definite D call. This CDR3 is 13 amino acids long. Trimming removed 2 bases at V and 3 bases at J, with 7 bases between. The germline V gene has CDR1 MNHEY and CDR2 SMNVEV (reference sequence). In nucleotides, the CDR3 is TGTGCCAGCAGTTTAGGTAGAGACACTGAAGCTTTCTTT. Amino acids: CASSLGRDTEAFF.

This rearrangement joins TRBV7-9 to TRBJ1-1; D not resolved. The V gene's germline CDR1 is SEHNR and CDR2 FQNEAQ (reference sequence). This CDR3 is 14 amino acids long. Trimming stripped 0 bases from V and 7 bases from J, with 12 bases between. The CDR3 reads CASSLAGQAGEAFF. The DNA of the CDR3 is TGTGCCAGCAGCTTAGCGGGTCAGGCCGGTGAAGCTTTCTTT.